This section outlines one TCR beta chain sequence together with its context. Trimming at V came to 5 bases and at J to 8 bases, leaving 5 bases not matched to a gene. The CDR3 is 12 residues long. The germline V gene has CDR1 DFQATT and CDR2 SNEGSKA (reference sequence). This entry belongs to a study of T cell repertoires in cytomegalovirus infection. One entry per CDR3 protein results from TCRdb running MiXCR on the reads. The sample yields fewer than 200,000 distinct CDR3 sequences, 7.5% to 10% seen once. The sample comprised PBMCs. This clonotype was obtained from a human donor in good health (CMV status not recorded). Some clones in this sample may be carry-over from other donors' samples. This rearrangement joins TRBV20-1 to TRBJ1-4, with 7 bases identical to TRBD1. The CDR3 sequence: CSAGTVGEKLFF. In DNA, the CDR3 is TGCAGTGCTGGGACAGTCGGCGAAAAACTGTTTTTT.